This is a list of T cell receptor beta chains from one sample in a study of regulatory dendritic cells for organ transplantation. Libraries were prepared by immunoSEQ multiplex PCR; TCRdb keeps only in-frame clonotypes and omits some of them. Of under 45,000 clones in the sample, 85% to 90% were seen once. The material sequenced was naive CD4+ T cells from blood. Every receptor here comes from a human donor in good health. Each CDR3 is given with its conserved first and last residue. A D gene is named only where the DNA matches it firmly. Clone size is shown for a subset of rows, as once, few, many or a class of expanded clone.

j_gene	abundance	d_gene	v_gene	len	CDR3aa	CDR3nt
TRBJ1-1	once	TRBD1	TRBV5-1	16	CASSLPGGGAGTEAFF	TGCGCCAGCAGCTTGCCAGGGGGAGGTGCGGGTACTGAAGCTTTCTTT
TRBJ2-2	.	.	TRBV21-1	19	CASEGGPWDPSGRAGELFF	TGTGCCAGCGAAGGTGGGCCCTGGGACCCCTCAGGTCGAGCCGGGGAGCTGTTTTTT
TRBJ1-1	.	TRBD1	TRBV7-9	17	CASSLAGLRDSNTEAFF	TGTGCCAGCAGCTTAGCTGGCCTAAGGGACAGTAACACTGAAGCTTTCTTT
TRBJ2-7	.	.	TRBV21-1	17	CASSKLGNAGLVLEQYF	TGTGCCAGCAGCAAATTGGGGAATGCGGGACTCGTCCTCGAGCAGTACTTC
TRBJ1-5	.	TRBD1	TRBV6-1	15	CASSEGTGAYQPQHF	TGTGCCAGCAGTGAAGGGACAGGGGCCTATCAGCCCCAGCATTTT
TRBJ2-3	.	.	TRBV4-3	15	CASSQDATSTDTQYF	TGCGCCAGCAGCCAAGATGCGACTAGCACAGATACGCAGTATTTT
TRBJ2-2	.	.	TRBV4-3	18	CASSQASRQGSSTGELFF	TGCGCCAGCAGCCAAGCCTCTCGGCAGGGGAGTTCCACCGGGGAGCTGTTTTTT
TRBJ2-2	.	.	TRBV10-3	13	CAISEGEAGELFF	TGTGCCATCAGTGAGGGGGAGGCCGGGGAGCTGTTTTTT
TRBJ2-1	.	TRBD2	TRBV4-3	16	CASSPQTSGRAYEQFF	TGCGCCAGCAGCCCACAGACTAGCGGGAGGGCGTATGAGCAGTTCTTC
TRBJ2-3	once	.	TRBV6-5	15	CASSYSGTSTDTQYF	TGTGCCAGCAGTTATTCGGGGACTAGCACAGATACGCAGTATTTT
TRBJ2-2	.	.	TRBV10-3	15	CAISVMGSNTGELFF	TGTGCCATCAGTGTTATGGGGTCGAACACCGGGGAGCTGTTTTTT
TRBJ2-2	.	.	TRBV4-3	15	CASSRITQNTGELFF	TGCGCCAGCAGCCGAATTACACAAAACACCGGGGAGCTGTTTTTT
TRBJ2-4	once	.	TRBV2	13	CASSAPGLDIQYF	TGTGCCAGCAGTGCCCCGGGTTTGGACATTCAGTACTTC
TRBJ2-2	.	.	TRBV10-1	16	CASSERGGCDTGELFF	TGCGCCAGCAGTGAGAGGGGGGGGTGCGACACCGGGGAGCTGTTTTTT
TRBJ1-3	.	.	TRBV30	13	CAWSSGLGNTIYF	TGTGCCTGGAGCTCGGGTTTGGGAAACACCATATATTTT
TRBJ2-1	.	TRBD2	TRBV6-1	15	CASSVYGSGDNEQFF	TGTGCCAGCAGTGTATATGGTAGCGGGGACAATGAGCAGTTCTTC
TRBJ1-5	.	.	TRBV9	13	CASSEQGDQPQHF	TGTGCCAGCAGTGAGCAGGGAGATCAGCCCCAGCATTTT
TRBJ1-2	.	.	TRBV2	13	CASSMATYYGYTF	TGTGCCAGCAGTATGGCGACGTACTATGGCTACACCTTC
TRBJ1-2	.	.	TRBV18	15	CASSPTGGPNYGYTF	TGTGCCAGCTCACCGACCGGCGGACCTAACTATGGCTACACCTTC
TRBJ2-5	.	.	TRBV7-8	15	CASSRGSSQQETQYF	TGTGCCAGCAGCCGGGGGAGTAGCCAACAAGAGACCCAGTACTTC
TRBJ2-1	once	TRBD1	TRBV19	20	CASIGGAGTGGFSSYNEQFF	TGTGCCAGTATCGGGGGAGCCGGGACAGGGGGCTTTAGCTCCTACAATGAGCAGTTCTTC
TRBJ2-3	.	TRBD2	TRBV5-1	15	CASQLAGESTDTQYF	TGCGCCAGCCAACTAGCGGGAGAGTCAACAGATACGCAGTATTTT
TRBJ1-5	.	.	TRBV5-1	14	CASGLEWPNQPQHF	TGCGCCAGCGGCTTGGAGTGGCCCAATCAGCCCCAGCATTTT
TRBJ1-2	.	TRBD1	TRBV30	14	CASKRAGGNSGYTF	TGTGCCTCAAAGCGGGCAGGGGGCAACAGTGGCTACACCTTC
TRBJ1-2	.	.	TRBV6-4	14	CASRDFPNGYGYTF	TGTGCCAGCCGGGACTTCCCTAATGGCTATGGCTACACCTTC
TRBJ2-5	.	.	TRBV4-3	17	CASSQEHGTSYEETQYF	TGCGCCAGCAGCCAAGAACATGGGACTTCCTACGAAGAGACCCAGTACTTC
TRBJ2-7	few	.	TRBV19	14	CASSGLSPPYEQYF	TGTGCCAGTTCCGGATTAAGTCCTCCATACGAGCAGTACTTC